A selection of T cell receptor beta chains follows, all from one sample in a study of T-cell reconstitution after alpha-beta-depleted transplantation in children. TCRdb independently ran MiXCR on the PCR reads; one entry per CDR3 protein. The sample has some 590,000 distinct CDR3 sequences; under 12% are singletons. Sequencing used PBMCs from the stem cell graft donor, obtained from the stem cell graft. Receptors originate from a human donor who donated a stem cell graft to a child with acute myeloid leukemia. The CDR3 runs from the conserved cysteine through the conserved F or W. The order of the fields is V gene, D gene, clone size, J gene, CDR3 DNA, CDR3 protein. The D gene is left open where the match is weak. Some rows have no size entry. The others give once, few or many, or a class for an expanded clone.

>TRBV18|.|few|TRBJ2-1
TGTGCCAGCTCACCAAATTTTAGCTCCTACAATGAGCAGTTCTTC
CASSPNFSSYNEQFF
>TRBV12-3/TRBV12-4|TRBD2|.|TRBJ2-3
TGTGCCAGCAGTGCTAGCGGGAGAGGAGATACGCAGTATTTT
CASSASGRGDTQYF
>TRBV6-1|TRBD1|.|TRBJ2-5
TGTGCCAGCACCCAAAAGGGGGCCGCGACCCAGTACTTC
CASTQKGAATQYF
>TRBV20-1|.|.|TRBJ2-1
TGCAGTGCTAGCCCCTTTCAGCGGGCGAGGAATGAGCAGTTCTTC
CSASPFQRARNEQFF
>TRBV29-1|TRBD2|few|TRBJ2-3
TGCAGCGTTACAGGACTAGCGGGAGGCACAGATACGCAGTATTTT
CSVTGLAGGTDTQYF
>TRBV7-2|.|few|TRBJ2-5
TGTGCCAGCAGCTCCCCGACCTTAGAGGGAGGACAAGAGACCCAGTACTTC
CASSSPTLEGGQETQYF
>TRBV4-3|TRBD2|many|TRBJ2-3
TGCGCCAGCAGCCAAGAGTCAGGCGGGAGCCTCGATACGCAGTATTTT
CASSQESGGSLDTQYF
>TRBV12-3/TRBV12-4|TRBD2|.|TRBJ2-7
TGTGCCAGCAGTTCGATGGCAGCGGGAGATTACGAGCAGTACTTC
CASSSMAAGDYEQYF
>TRBV20-1|.|.|TRBJ1-5
TGCAGTGCTAGAGGGGTTCAGCCCCAGCATTTT
CSARGVQPQHF
>TRBV29-1|TRBD1|.|TRBJ1-3
TGCAGCGTTTATCTGATGCCGGGACAGGGGAAATCTGGAAACACCATATATTTT
CSVYLMPGQGKSGNTIYF
>TRBV7-3|TRBD1|many|TRBJ1-2
TGTGCCAGCAGCTATGGACAGGGGGTGGGCTATGGCTACACCTTC
CASSYGQGVGYGYTF
>TRBV14|.|many|TRBJ1-1
TGTGCCAGCAGCCCGAGGACAGACGAAGCTTTCTTT
CASSPRTDEAFF
>TRBV12-3/TRBV12-4|.|.|TRBJ1-1
TGTGCCAGCAGTACGAACCGGGATTTGAACACTGAAGCTTTCTTT
CASSTNRDLNTEAFF
>TRBV7-2|TRBD2|.|TRBJ2-1
TGTGCCAGCAGTAAGGGACTAGCTGGGGACAATGAGCAGTTCTTC
CASSKGLAGDNEQFF
>TRBV6-1|.|.|TRBJ1-5
TGTGCCAGCACTCTAGAGGGGAGCAATCAGCCCCAGCATTTT
CASTLEGSNQPQHF
>TRBV20-1|TRBD2|.|TRBJ2-3
TGCAGTGCCTTTTCCGGGCTAGCGGGGGACACAGATACGCAGTATTTT
CSAFSGLAGDTDTQYF
>TRBV12-3/TRBV12-4|TRBD1|once|TRBJ1-2
TGTGCCAGCACCCCCACAGGGGGCAACGGCTACACCTTC
CASTPTGGNGYTF
>TRBV16|TRBD2|few|TRBJ2-5
TGTGCCAGCAGCCAATGGGGACTAGCGGGAGGCGATACACGGAAGGAGACCCAGTACTTC
CASSQWGLAGGDTRKETQYF
>TRBV5-1|.|.|TRBJ1-6
TGCGCCAGCAGCTTGCAGAGGGGGGCGGCGCCCCTCCACTTT
CASSLQRGAAPLHF
>TRBV7-3|.|few|TRBJ2-7
TGTGCCAGCAGCCCGTCTGCAGGGAGTAGGGAGCAGTACTTC
CASSPSAGSREQYF
>TRBV28|.|.|TRBJ1-2
TGTGCCAGCAGTGTCCCGGGACTCAAGACTTATGGCTACACCTTC
CASSVPGLKTYGYTF
>TRBV20-1|.|few|TRBJ1-1
TGCAGTGCTAGAGATCTTAAGTACACTGAAGCTTTCTTT
CSARDLKYTEAFF
>TRBV6-5|TRBD2|many|TRBJ2-1
TGTGCCAGCAGTTACACTACTAGCGTTGTTATCTATGAGCAGTTCTTC
CASSYTTSVVIYEQFF
>TRBV12-3/TRBV12-4|.|few|TRBJ2-7
TGTGCCAGCAGTTTATTGGGGGCCCCCTACTACGAGCAGTACTTC
CASSLLGAPYYEQYF
>TRBV29-1|.|.|TRBJ2-7
TGCAGCGTTGAACCGACTTTGGGGAAGGAGCAGTACTTC
CSVEPTLGKEQYF
>TRBV29-1|.|.|TRBJ2-5
TGCAGCGCCGAACTTAATCAGGAGACCCAGTACTTC
CSAELNQETQYF
>TRBV19|TRBD2|.|TRBJ2-5
TGTGCCAGTAGCCCCTTCAAGCGGGAGGCAGAGACCCAGTACTTC
CASSPFKREAETQYF
>TRBV28|TRBD2|.|TRBJ2-5
TGTGCCAGCAGTTTATCCACTAGCGGCCCTGGGACCCAGTACTTC
CASSLSTSGPGTQYF
>TRBV20-1|TRBD2|few|TRBJ2-3
TGCAGTGCTAGAGCGTGGGGTTCCGGGACTAGGACTAGCACAGATACGCAGTATTTT
CSARAWGSGTRTSTDTQYF
>TRBV7-9|TRBD2|few|TRBJ2-7
TGTGCCAGCAGCCGACCCCTAGCGGAGGTCTCCTACGAGCAGTACTTC
CASSRPLAEVSYEQYF
>TRBV29-1|TRBD1|many|TRBJ2-4
TGCAGCGTTGAAGATCCGGCCCAGGGACAGAACATTCAGTACTTC
CSVEDPAQGQNIQYF
>TRBV27|TRBD1|.|TRBJ2-7
TGTGCCAGCAGTTACAGGGGCTTCACCTACGAGCAGTACTTC
CASSYRGFTYEQYF
>TRBV5-1|.|.|TRBJ2-5
TGCGCCAGCAGCCCGGGGGCGGGGGCGTACCAAGAGACCCAGTACTTC
CASSPGAGAYQETQYF
>TRBV6-2/TRBV6-3|TRBD2|many|TRBJ2-1
TGTGCCAGCAGTTACTCTTCCAGCGGGAGGATCCTCACCCTTTACAATGAGCAGTTCTTC
CASSYSSSGRILTLYNEQFF
>TRBV3-1|TRBD2|.|TRBJ2-7
TGTGCCAGCAGCCAACGACGACTAGCGGGAGTGACCTACGAGCAGTACTTC
CASSQRRLAGVTYEQYF
>TRBV5-1|.|many|TRBJ2-7
TGCGCCACTAGAGACGGGACCTCCTACGAGCAGTACTTC
CATRDGTSYEQYF
>TRBV14|.|.|TRBJ2-1
TGTGCCAGCAGCCAAGAAGGGCGCGGGATTGGCCCCTACAATGAGCAGTTCTTC
CASSQEGRGIGPYNEQFF
>TRBV27|TRBD1|few|TRBJ1-5
TGTGCCAGCAGGTTGGGACAGGGGAGACAGCCCCAGCATTTT
CASRLGQGRQPQHF
>TRBV12-3/TRBV12-4|.|.|TRBJ2-1
TGTGCCAGCAGTTTCGGACAGGAGGGGGGGCACAATGAGCAGTTCTTC
CASSFGQEGGHNEQFF
>TRBV5-1|.|many|TRBJ2-7
TGCGCCAGCAGCTTTGCGGGGATAACCTACGAGCAGTACTTC
CASSFAGITYEQYF
>TRBV3-1|.|many|TRBJ2-4
TGTGCCAGCAGCCAAGATAGGAGCGGTATCCGCATTCAGTACTTC
CASSQDRSGIRIQYF
>TRBV4-2|TRBD2|many|TRBJ2-3
TGTGCCAGCAGCCGGGCATCTCTAGCGGAGCCCACAGATACGCAGTATTTT
CASSRASLAEPTDTQYF
>TRBV27|.|.|TRBJ1-5
TGTGCCAGCAGTTTAACTTGGGGGAGCAATCAGCCCCAGCATTTT
CASSLTWGSNQPQHF
>TRBV12-3/TRBV12-4|.|few|TRBJ2-5
TGTGCCAGCAGTTTCGGCGCGACCCAGTACTTC
CASSFGATQYF
>TRBV5-1|.|few|TRBJ2-1
TGCGCCAGCAGCTTGGTGGCATCTCAGCTCAATGAGCAGTTCTTC
CASSLVASQLNEQFF
>TRBV6-1|.|many|TRBJ2-2
TGTGCCAGCACCCGTTCTTGGAGTAGCGATACCGGGGAGCTGTTTTTT
CASTRSWSSDTGELFF
>TRBV7-6|.|.|TRBJ1-1
TGTGCCAGCAGCTCCCGGGTGGGGTCGAACACTGAAGCTTTCTTT
CASSSRVGSNTEAFF
>TRBV29-1|.|many|TRBJ2-5
TGCAGCGTTGCCGGGAGAGCGGAGACCCAGTACTTC
CSVAGRAETQYF
>TRBV25-1|.|.|TRBJ2-6
TGTGCCAGCAGCCGGGCTTTAGGGGGGGCCAACGTCCTGACTTTC
CASSRALGGANVLTF
>TRBV4-2|TRBD2|.|TRBJ2-3
TGTGCCAGCAGCCAGGCTACTAGCGGAGACCCGCTTCGGACACGTACAGATACGCAGTATTTT
CASSQATSGDPLRTRTDTQYF
>TRBV12-3/TRBV12-4|.|many|TRBJ1-1
TGTGCCAGCAGTTACACATACACTGAAGCTTTCTTT
CASSYTYTEAFF